The 25 T cell receptor beta chains below come from one sample, sequenced in a study of shared clonotypes between healthy human individuals. Clones were read by immunoSEQ multiplex PCR, and TCRdb kept only the in-frame ones, dropping some. The table records more than 2 million clones, 85% to 95% of them present only once. The sample consisted of naive CD4+ T cells sorted from blood. As for subset: CD45RA+ positively selected. These receptor sequences come from a man between 18 and 35 years old in good health.

The chain recombines TRBV30 with TRBJ2-1; TRBD2 matches at 8 bases. The CDR3 length is 15 residues. In germline, CDR1 is GTSNPN, CDR2 SVGIG (reference sequence). V was pared by 2 bases and J by 9 bases, with 12 bases of the junction left unmatched. The CDR3: CAWSPPGTSSTEQFF. The CDR3 nucleotides read TGTGCCTGGAGTCCCCCAGGGACTAGTAGTACTGAGCAGTTCTTC.

The V and J genes are TRBV6-6 and TRBJ2-7, with a tentative D call TRBD1 (6 bases). From germline, CDR1 is MNHNY and CDR2 SVGAGI (reference sequence). Trimming left V 4 bases short and J 6 bases short, with 19 bases between. The CDR3 runs to 15 residues. CDR3 in amino acids: CASSSVRDTTGEQYF. In DNA, the CDR3 is TGTGCCAGCAGTTCCGTCCGGGACACTACTGGCGAGCAGTACTTC.

V is TRBV11-2 and J is TRBJ2-3; the D gene is possibly TRBD2 (5 bases). The CDR3 loop spans 12 amino acids. Trimming left V 4 bases short and J 11 bases short, with 13 bases between. Per the germline V gene, CDR1 is SGHAT and CDR2 is FQNNGV. CDR3 amino acids: CASSSGLPGQYF. The CDR3 coding sequence is TGTGCCAGCAGCTCTGGACTCCCAGGGCAGTATTTT.

This clone was seen a single time. This chain uses TRBV6-5 with TRBJ1-1; D gene ambiguous. The CDR3 contains 13 residues. In germline, CDR1 is MNHEY, CDR2 SVGAGI. V dropped 8 bases and J dropped 7 bases, with 17 bases sitting between them. The CDR3, as DNA: TGTGCCAGCGGAATGGCCCGGGCAGTTGAAGCTTTCTTT. This sequence encodes CASGMARAVEAFF.

The CDR3 loop reads CASSKLTENQPQHF. Here the CDR3 DNA reads TGTGCCAGCAGCAAACTGACAGAGAATCAGCCCCAGCATTTT. The rearrangement uses TRBV21-1 and TRBJ1-5; the table gives TRBD1 as D, unverified against the DNA. TRBV21-1 is given as a pseudogene. The CDR3 spans 14 residues.

About this clone itself: Other DNA sequences of this sample code for an identical CDR3. V usage is TRBV6-5 and J usage is TRBJ2-3; D possibly corresponds to TRBD2 (5 bases). The CDR3 covers 14 residues. Germline V gene data show CDR1 as MNHEY and CDR2 as SVGAGI. Trimming took 2 bases from V and 0 from J, leaving 6 bases between them. The CDR3 DNA reads TGTGCCAGCAGTTACGGCGGGAGCACAGATACGCAGTATTTT. This codes for CASSYGGSTDTQYF.

The chain is built from TRBV7-8 and TRBJ1-4; D ambiguous. This CDR3 contains 12 residues. Germline-derived CDR1 and CDR2 are SGHVS and FQNEAQ. V gave up 5 bases and J gave up 8 bases, with 9 bases separating them. CDR3 bases: TGTGCCAGCAGCCCCTGGCAGGAAAAACTGTTTTTT. It encodes CASSPWQEKLFF. The complete variable domain, with remaining parts taken from reference TRBV7-8 and TRBJ1-4, reads GAGVSQSPRYKVAKRGQDVALRCDPISGHVSLFWYQQALGQGPEFLTYFQNEAQLDKSGLPSDRFFAERPEGSVSTLKIQRTQQEDSAVYLCASSPWQEKLFFGSGTQLSVL.

CDR3 protein: CATRYVGGDEQFF. CDR3 nucleotide sequence: TGTGCCACCAGATATGTGGGAGGCGATGAGCAGTTCTTC. This chain connects TRBV5-6 to TRBJ2-1; D is perhaps TRBD2 (6 bases). The germline gives CDR1 SGHDT, CDR2 YYEEEE. V lost 9 bases, J lost 8 bases, and 18 bases lay in between. This CDR3 is built from 13 residues.

About this clone itself: This CDR3 is also generated by other DNA sequences in the sample. The chain carries TRBV7-2 and TRBJ2-3, with TRBD2 matching over 7 bases. The germline gives CDR1 SGHTA, CDR2 FQGNSA. With V trimmed by 1 base and J by 2 bases, 0 bases remained unmatched. The CDR3 length is 14 residues. This chain's CDR3 is CASSLGLATDTQYF. The DNA of the CDR3 is TGTGCCAGCAGCTTAGGACTAGCCACAGATACGCAGTATTTT. The complete variable domain, with remaining parts taken from reference TRBV7-2 and TRBJ2-3, reads GAGVSQSPSNKVTEKGKDVELRCDPISGHTALYWYRQSLGQGLEFLIYFQGNSAPDKSGLPSDRFSAERTGGSVSTLTIQRTQQEDSAVYLCASSLGLATDTQYFGPGTRLTVL.

This rearrangement joins TRBV28 to TRBJ1-5; 9 nucleotides align to TRBD1. Germline assignment: CDR1 MDHEN and CDR2 SYDVKM. The CDR3 extends over 17 amino acids. Unmatched junction bases numbered 10, after V lost 3 bases and J lost 4 bases. The CDR3 loop reads CASSFTRTGVVNQPQHF. CDR3 bases: TGTGCCAGCAGTTTCACCAGGACAGGGGTAGTTAATCAGCCCCAGCATTTT. Combining the CDR3 with reference TRBV28 and TRBJ1-5 gives the whole variable domain DVKVTQSSRYLVKRTGEKVFLECVQDMDHENMFWYRQDPGLGLRLIYFSYDVKMKEKGDIPEGYSVSREKKERFSLILESASTNQTSMYLCASSFTRTGVVNQPQHFGDGTRLSIL.

The rearrangement links TRBV27 to TRBJ1-1; D gene uncertain. CDR1 is MNHEY, CDR2 SMNVEV, per germline (reference sequence). Trimming pared 2 bases from V and 1 base from J, leaving 14 bases between. The CDR3 extends over 16 amino acids. CDR3 loop: CASSLSRGKKNTEAFF. CDR3 DNA: TGTGCCAGCAGTTTAAGTCGGGGAAAGAAGAACACTGAAGCTTTCTTT.

J is TRBJ2-1 and V is TRBV15; TRBD2 might be the D (6 bases). Germline lookup yields CDR1 LNHNV and CDR2 YYDKDF (reference sequence). The V end lost 7 bases, the J end lost 1 base, and 20 bases lay between the germline ends. The CDR3 extends over 17 amino acids. This chain's CDR3 is CATKGGKALDSYNEQFF. Written as DNA, the CDR3 is TGTGCCACCAAGGGCGGGAAGGCCCTGGATTCCTACAATGAGCAGTTCTTC.

This CDR3 reads CASSQGTENSPLHF. CDR3 DNA: TGCGCCAGCAGCCAAGGGACGGAGAATTCACCCCTCCACTTT. The V call is TRBV4-1, the J call TRBJ1-6; D gene unclear. Germline V gene sequence: CDR1 MGHRA, CDR2 YSYEKL. The CDR3 contains 14 residues. Between the trimmed V and J ends, which lost 1 base and 7 bases, there was a span of 8 bases.

This chain connects TRBV2 to TRBJ2-5; D uncertain. The CDR3 loop spans 10 amino acids. From germline, CDR1 is SNHLY and CDR2 FYNNEI. V was clipped by 2 bases and J by 8 bases, with 3 bases between them. CDR3 sequence: CASSETTQYF. Written as DNA, the CDR3 is TGTGCCAGCAGTGAAACAACCCAGTACTTC.

CDR3 sequence: CASSGRDIWNTGELFF. For the CDR3, the DNA is TGTGCCAGCAGCGGACGGGACATCTGGAACACCGGGGAGCTGTTTTTT. V is TRBV9 and J is TRBJ2-2; D is possibly TRBD1 (6 bases). The CDR3 runs 16 residues. Trimming stripped 3 bases from V and 1 base from J, with 13 bases between. Germline V gene lookup returns CDR1 SGDLS and CDR2 YYNGEE.

The chain recombines TRBV5-1 with TRBJ1-2, with 9 bases aligning to TRBD1. Germline CDR1 reads SGHRS; CDR2 reads YFSETQ. This CDR3 is built from 14 residues. The trim removed 5 bases at V and 5 bases at J, leaving 7 bases unmatched. The CDR3, as DNA: TGCGCCAGCAGGCCTGGACAGGGGATTTATGGCTACACCTTC. This sequence encodes CASRPGQGIYGYTF.

This clone has just one count. The J gene is TRBJ1-4, the V gene TRBV6-5; D is undetermined. This CDR3 is 15 amino acids long. Germline V gene data show CDR1 as MNHEY and CDR2 as SVGAGI. V lost 2 bases to trimming and J lost 8 bases, with 15 bases between them. The CDR3 loop is CASSYGPRGSEKLFF. The DNA of the CDR3 is TGTGCCAGCAGTTACGGGCCAAGAGGGAGCGAAAAACTGTTTTTT.

This clone was seen once. The chain has TRBV10-3 and TRBJ2-4, with D possibly TRBD1 on 6 matching bases. The CDR3 has 16 amino acids. CDR1 ENHRY and CDR2 SYGVKD come from the germline V gene. V was pared by 3 bases and J by 1 base, with 13 bases between. Written as DNA, the CDR3 is TGTGCCATCAGTGAACTAAAGGACAGCGCCAAAAACATTCAGTACTTC. This sequence encodes CAISELKDSAKNIQYF.

This rearrangement joins TRBV14 to TRBJ2-1; the D gene is possibly TRBD1 (5 bases). CDR1 is SGHDN, CDR2 FVKESK, per germline. The CDR3 sequence is 17 residues long. With 0 bases removed from V and 0 bases from J, the gap between germline ends came to 12 bases. The chain's CDR3 is CASSQDRGPLSYNEQFF. DNA of the CDR3: TGTGCCAGCAGCCAAGATAGGGGTCCTCTCTCCTACAATGAGCAGTTCTTC.

The V call is TRBV13, the J call TRBJ2-3, with D hard to call. Looked up from germline, CDR1 is PRHDT and CDR2 is FYEKMQ (reference sequence). This CDR3 comprises 13 residues. The ends were cut back, 2 bases at V and 4 bases at J, with 7 bases in the middle. DNA of the CDR3: TGTGCCAGCAGCTTATCAACGCCAGATACGCAGTATTTT. It is translated as CASSLSTPDTQYF.

This clone showed up just once. The rearrangement uses TRBV19 and TRBJ2-1; 11 positions match TRBD2. CDR3 length: 15 residues. Germline lookup yields CDR1 LNHDA and CDR2 SQIVND (reference sequence). The junction had 4 bases not matched to a gene; V was cut back by 3 bases and J by 6 bases. CDR3 bases: TGTGCCAGTAGTATCGGCCTAGCGGGGGGCAATGAGCAGTTCTTC. Translating gives CASSIGLAGGNEQFF.

The chain has TRBV10-2 and TRBJ2-5; 9 bases are shared with TRBD2. Looked up from germline, CDR1 is WSHSY and CDR2 is SAAADI. This CDR3 has 15 residues. V gave up 2 bases and J gave up 2 bases; unmatched junction bases: 3. CDR3: CASSEAGGRQETQYF. CDR3 bases: TGCGCCAGCAGTGAGGCGGGGGGGCGGCAAGAGACCCAGTACTTC.

The chain uses TRBV10-3 and TRBJ1-1; D is unclear. The CDR3 covers 13 residues. Trimming removed 3 bases at V and 10 bases at J, with 15 bases between. In germline, CDR1 is ENHRY, CDR2 SYGVKD. The CDR3 bases are TGTGCCATCAGTGATTGGGCGCCTGTAGTAGCTTTCTTT. Amino acids: CAISDWAPVVAFF.

Worth noting for this clone: The identical CDR3 is also encoded by other nucleotide sequences in the sample. This chain joins TRBV5-1 and TRBJ2-3; tentative D call: TRBD2 (5 bases). CDR3 size: 12 residues. Germline values: CDR1 SGHRS, CDR2 YFSETQ. V gave up 5 bases and J gave up 5 bases, with 9 bases separating them. The CDR3 nucleotides read TGCGCCAGCAGTTCAGAGGGAGATACGCAGTATTTT. Its translation is CASSSEGDTQYF.

The chain combines TRBV27 with TRBJ1-2, with a possible D match to TRBD1 (5 bases). V was shortened by 7 bases and J by 5 bases, with 26 bases between the two germline ends. Per the germline V gene, CDR1 is MNHEY and CDR2 is SMNVEV (reference sequence). CDR3 size: 17 residues. The CDR3 region has the DNA TGTGCCAGCACCCCCTATAGGGGCGCGGTAACTCTTTATGGCTACACCTTC. Amino acid sequence: CASTPYRGAVTLYGYTF.